The clone carrying this T cell receptor beta chain was recorded a few times. Germline trimming cut 4 bases from V and 6 bases from J; bases unmatched to any gene: 6. The CDR3 consists of 14 residues. CDR1 SGHKS and CDR2 YYEKEE come from the germline V gene (reference sequence). A universal primer site was created by template switching, with the cDNA bearing unique molecular identifiers. In TCRdb, the 5' RACE reads were re-called with MiXCR into one record per CDR3 protein. The sample contains fewer than 650,000 distinct CDR3 sequences, about 7.1% of which appear only once. This sample is part of a study of identical twins. The sample also formed part of further work on yellow fever vaccine responses in identical twins.

The receptor comes from a woman aged 18-35 years in good health. This rearrangement joins TRBV5-5 to TRBJ2-2, with TRBD1 identical over 7 bases. Sequenced sample: PBMCs. CDR3 loop: CASSGLQGPGELFF. CDR3 in DNA: TGTGCCAGCAGCGGCCTACAGGGGCCCGGGGAGCTGTTTTTT. Full variable domain (rest looked up from reference TRBV5-5 and TRBJ2-2): DAGVTQSPTHLIKTRGQQVTLRCSPISGHKSVSWYQQVLGQGPQFIFQYYEKEERGRGNFPDRFSARQFPNYSSELNVNALLLGDSALYLCASSGLQGPGELFFGEGSRLTVL.